A single T cell receptor beta chain is shown here with its context. A read error is the likely source, as a far larger clone sits one nucleotide away. Construction of the TCR beta libraries employed iRepertoire HTBI primers in conjunction with Arm-PCR of CDR3 regions. MiXCR, applied by TCRdb to the multiplex PCR reads, yields one record per CDR3 protein. The repertoire holds about 240,000 distinct CDR3 sequences, with around 21% as singletons. Trimming removed 6 bases from V and 8 bases from J; junction bases left unmatched: 13. Germline V gene sequence: CDR1 MDHEN, CDR2 SYDVKM. This CDR3 comprises 15 residues. This specimen belongs to a study of regulatory T cells in long-lasting Graves disease. Time point indicated: newly diagnosed GD, antithyroid drugs for less than 3 months. The TCR library was made from RNA that had been extracted from PBMCs in TRIzol.

This clonotype was obtained from a female donor with Graves disease. Source: peripheral blood mononuclear cells (PBMCs), taken at new diagnosis, from a patient treated with antithyroid drugs. This sequence joins TRBV28 and TRBJ1-5; TRBD1 agrees at 7 bases. The CDR3 nucleotides are TGTGCCAGCAGGGGAGGGGGCGGGGGACATGAGCCCCAGCATTTT. The encoded protein is CASRGGGGGHEPQHF.